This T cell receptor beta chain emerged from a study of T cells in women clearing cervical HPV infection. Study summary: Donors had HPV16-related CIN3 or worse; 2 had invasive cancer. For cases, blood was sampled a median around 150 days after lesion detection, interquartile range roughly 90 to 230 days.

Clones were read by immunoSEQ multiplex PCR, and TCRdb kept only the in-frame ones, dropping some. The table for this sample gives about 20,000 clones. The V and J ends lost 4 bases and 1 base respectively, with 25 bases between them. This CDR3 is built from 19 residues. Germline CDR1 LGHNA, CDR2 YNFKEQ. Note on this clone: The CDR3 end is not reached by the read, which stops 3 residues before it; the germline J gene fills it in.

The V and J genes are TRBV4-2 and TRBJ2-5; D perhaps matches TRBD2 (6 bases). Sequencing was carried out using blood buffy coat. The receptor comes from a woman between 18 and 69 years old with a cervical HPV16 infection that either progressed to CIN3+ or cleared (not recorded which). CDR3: CASSLSVLDSGEGQETQYF. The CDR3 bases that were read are TGTGCCAGCAGCCTCTCGGTCTTGGACTCGGGAGAAGGCCAAGAGACC.